This T cell receptor beta chain came from a study of CD8 T cells in ankylosing spondylitis. Study-wide results and caveats: One TCR beta motif, made up of about 8 highly homologous variants, appeared characteristic of ankylosing spondylitis blood. Disease-linked clones were CD8+ and relatively rare in peripheral blood.

This clonotype was detected only once. Its antigen is undetermined. The CDR3 extends over 15 amino acids. The V segment lost 4 bases and the J segment 2 bases; nucleotides outside the gene matches: 2. The germline gives CDR1 SNHLY, CDR2 FYNNEI. Construction of TCR beta libraries was performed using quantitative 5'-RACE with molecular barcodes. TCRdb reprocessed the 5' RACE reads via MiXCR and lists one record per CDR3 protein. This sample has tens of thousands of distinct CDR3 sequences; roughly 6.2% occur once, and the top ten carry about 5%. The rearrangement links TRBV2 to TRBJ2-4; 10 bases agree with TRBD1. This receptor was obtained from a male donor with ankylosing spondylitis. Sequenced: synovial fluid, either unsorted or a sorted T cell fraction (not recorded which). The CDR3 DNA reads as TGTGCCAGCAGTGGGGACAGGGGATCCAAAAACATTCAGTACTTC. Translating it yields CASSGDRGSKNIQYF.